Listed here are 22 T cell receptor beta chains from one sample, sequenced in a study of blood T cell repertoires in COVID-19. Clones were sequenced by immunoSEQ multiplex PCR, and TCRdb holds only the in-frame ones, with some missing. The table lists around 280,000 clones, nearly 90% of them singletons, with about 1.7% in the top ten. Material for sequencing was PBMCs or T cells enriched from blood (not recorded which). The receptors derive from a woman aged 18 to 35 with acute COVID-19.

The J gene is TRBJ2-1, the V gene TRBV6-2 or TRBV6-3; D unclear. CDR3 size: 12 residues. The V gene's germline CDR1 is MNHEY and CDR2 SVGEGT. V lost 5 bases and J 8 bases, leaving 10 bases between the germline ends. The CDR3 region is CASSPSWHEQFF. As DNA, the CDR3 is TGTGCCAGCAGTCCCTCGTGGCATGAGCAGTTCTTC.

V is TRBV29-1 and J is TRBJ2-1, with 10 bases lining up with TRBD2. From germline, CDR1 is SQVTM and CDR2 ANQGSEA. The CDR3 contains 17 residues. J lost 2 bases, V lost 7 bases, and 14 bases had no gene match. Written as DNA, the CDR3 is TGCAGCGGTACACCGGGGGACGGACTAGCGGCCTACAATGAGCAGTTCTTC. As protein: CSGTPGDGLAAYNEQFF.

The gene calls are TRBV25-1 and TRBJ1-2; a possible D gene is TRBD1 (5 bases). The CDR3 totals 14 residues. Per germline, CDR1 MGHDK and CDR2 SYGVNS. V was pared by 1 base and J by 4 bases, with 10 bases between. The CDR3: CASSELGGGYGYTF. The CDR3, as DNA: TGTGCCAGCAGTGAATTGGGGGGAGGCTATGGCTACACCTTC.

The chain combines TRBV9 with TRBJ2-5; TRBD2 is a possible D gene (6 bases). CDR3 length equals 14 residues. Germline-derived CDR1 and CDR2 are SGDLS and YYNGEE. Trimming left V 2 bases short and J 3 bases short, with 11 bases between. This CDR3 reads CASSVGTAEETQYF. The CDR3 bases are TGTGCCAGCAGCGTTGGGACTGCAGAAGAGACCCAGTACTTC. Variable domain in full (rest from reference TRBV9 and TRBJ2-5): DSGVTQTPKHLITATGQRVTLRCSPRSGDLSVYWYQQSLDQGLQFLIQYYNGEERAKGNILERFSAQQFPDLHSELNLSSLELGDSALYFCASSVGTAEETQYFGPGTRLLVL.

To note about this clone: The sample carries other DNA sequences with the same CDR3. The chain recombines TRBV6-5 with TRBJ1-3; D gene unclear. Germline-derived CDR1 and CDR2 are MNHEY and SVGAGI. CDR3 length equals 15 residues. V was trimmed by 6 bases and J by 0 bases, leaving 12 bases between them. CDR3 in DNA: TGTGCCAGCAGCCATACAGAGAGCTCTGGAAACACCATATATTTT. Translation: CASSHTESSGNTIYF.

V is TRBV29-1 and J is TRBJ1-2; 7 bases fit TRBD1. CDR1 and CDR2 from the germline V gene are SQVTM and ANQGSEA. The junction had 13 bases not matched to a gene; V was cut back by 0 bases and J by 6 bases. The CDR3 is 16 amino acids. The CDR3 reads CSVEEVGGALPNGYTF. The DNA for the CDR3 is TGCAGCGTTGAAGAAGTAGGGGGCGCGCTCCCAAATGGCTACACCTTC.

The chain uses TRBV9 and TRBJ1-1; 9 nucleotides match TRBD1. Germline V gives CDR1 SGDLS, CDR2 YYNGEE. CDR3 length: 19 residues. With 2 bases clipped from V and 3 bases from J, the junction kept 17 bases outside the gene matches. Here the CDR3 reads CASSVAPSGQGRAYTEAFF. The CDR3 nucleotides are TGTGCCAGCAGCGTGGCACCGTCGGGACAGGGACGGGCGTACACTGAAGCTTTCTTT.

The CDR3 DNA is TGTGCCGATGGACGGCGGGAGTGGATCACAGATACGCAGTATTTT. It is translated as CADGRREWITDTQYF. This chain joins TRBV5-4 and TRBJ2-3, with 7 bases matching TRBD2. Germline V lookup: CDR1 SGHNT, CDR2 YYREEE (reference sequence). With V trimmed by 10 bases and J by 2 bases, 13 bases remained unmatched. The CDR3 contains 15 residues.

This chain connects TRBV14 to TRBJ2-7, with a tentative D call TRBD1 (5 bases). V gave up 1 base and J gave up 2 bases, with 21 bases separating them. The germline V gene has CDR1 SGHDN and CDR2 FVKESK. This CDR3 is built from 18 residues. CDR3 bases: TGTGCCAGCAGCCAAGTCTGGGGCCACGAGGCGATCCCCTACGAGCAGTACTTC. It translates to CASSQVWGHEAIPYEQYF.

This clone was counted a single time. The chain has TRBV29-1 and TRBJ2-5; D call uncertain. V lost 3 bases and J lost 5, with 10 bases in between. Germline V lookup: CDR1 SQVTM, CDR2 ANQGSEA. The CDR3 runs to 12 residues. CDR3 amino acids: CSVDGGRETQYF. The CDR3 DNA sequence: TGCAGCGTTGATGGCGGAAGGGAGACCCAGTACTTC.

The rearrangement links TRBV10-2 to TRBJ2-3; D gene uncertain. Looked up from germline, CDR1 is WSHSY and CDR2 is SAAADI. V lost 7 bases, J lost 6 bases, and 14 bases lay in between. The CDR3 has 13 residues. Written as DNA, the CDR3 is TGCGCCAGCAAGATCCATACAACGGATACGCAGTATTTT. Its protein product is CASKIHTTDTQYF.

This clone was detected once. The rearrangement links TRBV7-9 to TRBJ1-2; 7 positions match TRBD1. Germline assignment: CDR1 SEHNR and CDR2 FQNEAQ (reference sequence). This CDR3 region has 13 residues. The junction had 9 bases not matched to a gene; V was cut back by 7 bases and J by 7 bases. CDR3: CASTEDRVGGYTF. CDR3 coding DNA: TGTGCCAGCACCGAAGACAGGGTGGGTGGCTACACCTTC.

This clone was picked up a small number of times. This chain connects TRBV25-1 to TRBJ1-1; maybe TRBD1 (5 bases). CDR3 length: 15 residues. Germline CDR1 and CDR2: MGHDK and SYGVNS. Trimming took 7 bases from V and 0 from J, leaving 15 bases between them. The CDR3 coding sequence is TGTGCCAGCACCGAAGAACAGGACATGAACACTGAAGCTTTCTTT. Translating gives CASTEEQDMNTEAFF.

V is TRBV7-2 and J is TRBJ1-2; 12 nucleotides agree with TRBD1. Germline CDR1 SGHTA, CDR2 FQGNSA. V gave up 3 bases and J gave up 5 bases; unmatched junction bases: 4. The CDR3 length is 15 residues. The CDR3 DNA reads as TGTGCCAGCAGCTTGGGGACAGGGGGCGTATATGGCTACACCTTC. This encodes CASSLGTGGVYGYTF.

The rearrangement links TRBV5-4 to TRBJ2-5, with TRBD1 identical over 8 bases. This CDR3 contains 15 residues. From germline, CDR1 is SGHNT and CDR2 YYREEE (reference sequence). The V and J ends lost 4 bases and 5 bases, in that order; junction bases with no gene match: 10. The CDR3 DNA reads TGTGCCAGCAGCGACCGGACAGGGAGCAGGGAGACCCAGTACTTC. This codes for CASSDRTGSRETQYF.

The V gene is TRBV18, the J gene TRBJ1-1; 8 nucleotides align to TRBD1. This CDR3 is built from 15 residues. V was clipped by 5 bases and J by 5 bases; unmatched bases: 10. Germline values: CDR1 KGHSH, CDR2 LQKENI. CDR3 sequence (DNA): TGTGCCAGCTCAACAGTGACAGGGGCTGAAACTGAAGCTTTCTTT. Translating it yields CASSTVTGAETEAFF.

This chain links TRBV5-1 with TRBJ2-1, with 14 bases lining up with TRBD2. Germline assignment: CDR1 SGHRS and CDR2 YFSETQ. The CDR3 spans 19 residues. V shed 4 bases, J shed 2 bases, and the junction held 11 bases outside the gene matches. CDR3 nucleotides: TGCGCCAGCAGCGCAATGACTAGCGGGAGGGGTCACGCCTACAATGAGCAGTTCTTC. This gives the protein CASSAMTSGRGHAYNEQFF.

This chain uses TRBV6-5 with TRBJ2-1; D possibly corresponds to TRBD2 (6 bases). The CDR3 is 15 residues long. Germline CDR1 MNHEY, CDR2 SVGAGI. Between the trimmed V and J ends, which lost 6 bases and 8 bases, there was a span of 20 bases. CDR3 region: CASRAQGLSRDEQFF. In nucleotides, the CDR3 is TGTGCCAGCAGGGCGCAGGGACTGTCTCGGGATGAGCAGTTCTTC.

CDR3 nucleotide sequence: TGCGCCAGCAGCTTCAGGTTCGGGGACAGGGGTAATTCACCCCTCCACTTT. Its protein is CASSFRFGDRGNSPLHF. The chain employs TRBV5-1 and TRBJ1-6; 10 bases match TRBD1. This CDR3 is built from 17 residues. CDR1 is SGHRS, CDR2 YFSETQ, per germline. The junction had 8 bases not matched to a gene; V was cut back by 2 bases and J by 6 bases.

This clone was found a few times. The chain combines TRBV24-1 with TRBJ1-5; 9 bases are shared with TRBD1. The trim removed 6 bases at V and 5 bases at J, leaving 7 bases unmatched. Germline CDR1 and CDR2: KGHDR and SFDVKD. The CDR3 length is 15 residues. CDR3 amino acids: CATSNPGQGDQPQHF. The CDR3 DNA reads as TGTGCCACCAGTAACCCGGGACAGGGAGATCAGCCCCAGCATTTT.

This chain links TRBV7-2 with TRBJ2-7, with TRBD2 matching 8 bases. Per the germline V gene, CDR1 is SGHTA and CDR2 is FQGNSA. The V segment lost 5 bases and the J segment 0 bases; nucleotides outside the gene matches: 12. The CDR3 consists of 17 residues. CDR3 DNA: TGTGCCAGCAGCCGTCAGTTAGCGGGATACAGCTCCTACGAGCAGTACTTC. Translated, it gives CASSRQLAGYSSYEQYF. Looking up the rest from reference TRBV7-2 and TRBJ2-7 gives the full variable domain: GAGVSQSPSNKVTEKGKDVELRCDPISGHTALYWYRQSLGQGLEFLIYFQGNSAPDKSGLPSDRFSAERTGGSVSTLTIQRTQQEDSAVYLCASSRQLAGYSSYEQYFGPGTRLTVT.

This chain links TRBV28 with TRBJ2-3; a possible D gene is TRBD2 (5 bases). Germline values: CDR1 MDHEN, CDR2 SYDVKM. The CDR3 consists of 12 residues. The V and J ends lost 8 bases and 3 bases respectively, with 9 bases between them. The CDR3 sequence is CASGSVTDTQYF. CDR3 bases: TGTGCCAGCGGGAGTGTGACAGATACGCAGTATTTT.